One sample yielded the 14 T cell receptor beta chains listed below, sequenced in a study of T cell repertoires in aging, cancer and after chemotherapy. TCR beta rearrangements were amplified from peripheral blood genomic DNA. TRB rearrangements spanning V, D and J were amplified using mixed TRB-A/B primers. Via MiXCR, TCRdb re-called the multiplex PCR reads, giving one row per CDR3 protein. The sample shows about 1,800 distinct CDR3 sequences, roughly a third of them seen only once. The material sequenced was blood. The receptors stem from a human donor with a solid tumor.

The chain has TRBV19 and TRBJ2-3, with TRBD2 matching 15 bases. The CDR3 sequence is 16 residues long. In germline, CDR1 is LNHDA, CDR2 SQIVND (reference sequence). The J segment lost 5 bases and the V segment lost 3 bases, leaving 3 bases of the junction unmatched. CDR3 in amino acids: CASSMGLAGGLDTQYF. CDR3 DNA sequence: TGTGCCAGTAGTATGGGACTAGCGGGGGGTTTAGATACGCAGTATTTT.

V gene TRBV7-9 combines with J gene TRBJ1-6, with D tentatively TRBD1 (6 bases). Looked up from germline, CDR1 is SEHNR and CDR2 is FQNEAQ (reference sequence). V lost 3 bases and J lost 7, with 10 bases in between. The length of the CDR3 is 14 residues. CDR3 sequence: CASSLDSVNSPLHF. The CDR3 DNA reads as TGTGCCAGCAGCTTGGACAGCGTAAATTCACCCCTCCACTTT. Looking up the rest from reference TRBV7-9 and TRBJ1-6 gives the full variable domain: DTGVSQNPRHKITKRGQNVTFRCDPISEHNRLYWYRQTLGQGPEFLTYFQNEAQLEKSRLLSDRFSAERPKGSFSTLEIQRTEQGDSAMYLCASSLDSVNSPLHFGNGTRLTVT.

This clonotype is large (0.1 to 1%) within its sample. The chain carries TRBV27 and TRBJ2-7, with TRBD2 as a possible D gene (6 bases). Germline CDR1 MNHEY, CDR2 SMNVEV (reference sequence). This CDR3 is 15 amino acids long. The ends were cut back, 2 bases at V and 4 bases at J, with 15 bases in the middle. CDR3 loop: CASSLGDSLTYEQYF. CDR3 coding DNA: TGTGCCAGCAGTTTAGGGGACTCCTTGACTTACGAGCAGTACTTC.

This clonotype occurred a few times. V and J are TRBV10-3 and TRBJ1-1; TRBD1 matches 9 bases. This CDR3 region has 14 residues. Germline-derived CDR1 and CDR2 are ENHRY and SYGVKD. The ends lost 6 bases at V and 8 bases at J; junction bases unmatched: 10. Here the CDR3 reads CAIRPGTGISEAFF. As DNA, the CDR3 is TGTGCCATCAGGCCTGGGACAGGGATAAGCGAAGCTTTCTTT.

The genes are TRBV5-4 and TRBJ2-1; the D gene could be TRBD1 or TRBD2 (6 bases each). Trimming took off 1 base at V and 4 bases at J, with 9 bases between the two ends. Germline values: CDR1 SGHNT, CDR2 YYREEE (reference sequence). The CDR3 loop spans 14 amino acids. The chain's CDR3 is CASSLRGAYNEQFF. The CDR3 DNA reads as TGTGCCAGCAGCTTGAGGGGGGCGTACAATGAGCAGTTCTTC.

Only a few counts were recorded for this clonotype. The chain uses TRBV28 and TRBJ1-2; 8 nucleotides agree with TRBD1. Germline V lookup: CDR1 MDHEN, CDR2 SYDVKM. CDR3 length: 12 residues. Unmatched junction bases numbered 8, after V lost 8 bases and J lost 9 bases. The CDR3 reads CASEEGQGRYTF. The CDR3 DNA sequence: TGTGCCAGCGAAGAAGGACAGGGACGCTACACCTTC.

This clonotype was recorded a few times. The gene calls are TRBV12-3 or TRBV12-4 and TRBJ2-1; D unclear. V lost 3 bases and J lost 4, with 22 bases in between. The CDR3 extends over 18 amino acids. CDR3 sequence reads: CASSFSSEHLQLYNEQFF. Written as DNA, the CDR3 is TGTGCCAGCAGTTTCTCGTCGGAGCACCTCCAATTGTACAATGAGCAGTTCTTC.

The rearrangement uses TRBV10-2 and TRBJ2-3; 7 bases match TRBD2. Per the germline V gene, CDR1 is WSHSY and CDR2 is SAAADI. Trimming took 2 bases from V and 4 from J; bases not matched to a gene: 6. CDR3 length: 15 residues. Here the CDR3 reads CASSERRGDADTQYF. The CDR3, as DNA: TGCGCCAGCAGTGAGAGACGGGGGGACGCAGATACGCAGTATTTT.

The chain is built from TRBV7-9 and TRBJ1-2; possible D gene TRBD1, 6 bases. This CDR3 comprises 16 residues. The germline gives CDR1 SEHNR, CDR2 FQNEAQ (reference sequence). V shed 5 bases and J shed 3 bases, with 19 bases lying between them. The CDR3 DNA reads TGTGCCAGCAGCGCTCGGGGGCAGGGGAGAGACTATGGCTACACCTTC. This encodes CASSARGQGRDYGYTF.

The chain employs TRBV5-5 and TRBJ2-3, with 7 nucleotides matching TRBD1. This CDR3 has 14 amino acids. The germline CDR1 and CDR2 sequences are SGHKS and YYEKEE (reference sequence). The V gene end was trimmed by 4 bases and the J gene end by 4 bases; junction bases not matched to a gene: 6. CDR3 sequence: CASSGQELPDTQYF. CDR3 DNA: TGTGCCAGCAGCGGACAGGAACTCCCAGATACGCAGTATTTT.

This sequence joins TRBV15 and TRBJ1-1; D perhaps matches TRBD1 (6 bases). The CDR3 covers 14 residues. Per germline, CDR1 LNHNV and CDR2 YYDKDF (reference sequence). V lost 9 bases and J 1 base, leaving 15 bases between the germline ends. In DNA, the CDR3 is TGTGCCACGGACACAGGACAGAAGAACACTGAAGCTTTCTTT. The encoded protein is CATDTGQKNTEAFF.

This clonotype appeared a few times. This sequence joins TRBV12-3 or TRBV12-4 and TRBJ1-2; maybe TRBD1 (6 bases). The CDR3 runs to 12 residues. V lost 11 bases to trimming and J lost 5 bases, with 15 bases between them. The CDR3 DNA is TGTGCCCTCGCCCTTACAGGGTATGGCTACACCTTC. This codes for CALALTGYGYTF.

This clonotype showed up just a few times. No DNA is shown, since the ends of the CDR3 on it are uncertain; the CDR3 is the one TCRdb lists. This chain connects TRBV6-5 to TRBJ1-1; TRBD1, the D gene given by the table, was not confirmed from the DNA. Per germline, CDR1 MNHEY and CDR2 SVGAGI. The length of the CDR3 is 13 amino acids, counting both ends. This CDR3 reads CASSSVRGLRAFF.

The chain combines TRBV19 with TRBJ1-1; no definite D call. Looked up from germline, CDR1 is LNHDA and CDR2 is SQIVND (reference sequence). V lost 8 bases, J lost 4 bases, and 11 bases lay in between. The CDR3 loop spans 12 amino acids. This CDR3 reads CASAGYGTEAFF. The CDR3, as DNA: TGTGCCAGTGCGGGGTACGGCACTGAAGCTTTCTTT.